This TCR beta chain emerged from a study of cytomegalovirus exposure and HLA in healthy donors. The overall study: There were several hundred genotyped donors. Of these, about 81% fell in the genetic ancestry cluster associated with self-reported Caucasian donors.

Researchers ran the PCR with 60 Vbeta and 13 Jbeta primers. Measured with immunoSEQ multiplex PCR; TCRdb has only the in-frame clones, and not every one. The table records approximately 190,000 clones, roughly 70% of them present only once. The study, taken as a whole, reports: Analysis was carried out at a later point, and it linked a missense DCLRE1C variant to TCR beta V- and J-gene trimming.

The CDR3 has 14 amino acids. V shed 7 bases and J shed 4 bases, with 16 bases lying between them. CDR1 and CDR2 from the germline V gene are SGDLS and YYNGEE. Regarding this clone: What it binds is unknown.

The TCR sequence derives from a woman between 25 and 40 years old in good health and CMV-seronegative. The chain joins TRBV9 to TRBJ2-3; maybe TRBD2 (6 bases). The sample consisted of PBMCs. The CDR3 DNA sequence: TGTGCCAGCGGGGCGGGGTTAGCCCCAGATACGCAGTATTTT. This translates into CASGAGLAPDTQYF. Full variable domain (remainder filled in from reference TRBV9 and TRBJ2-3): DSGVTQTPKHLITATGQRVTLRCSPRSGDLSVYWYQQSLDQGLQFLIQYYNGEERAKGNILERFSAQQFPDLHSELNLSSLELGDSALYFCASGAGLAPDTQYFGPGTRLTVL.